Listed here is a single T cell receptor (beta chain). As yet, its antigen is unknown. The sample comes from a study of T cell repertoires in ileal Crohn's disease. TCRdb's table, derived via immunoSEQ multiplex PCR, lists solely in-frame clones and lacks some. The sample contains 15,000 to 20,000 clones, under 80% of which appear only once. Germline V gene sequence: CDR1 MDHEN, CDR2 SYDVKM. Germline trimming cut 6 bases from V and 12 bases from J; bases unmatched to any gene: 7. The CDR3 runs 14 residues. Study results and limitations: Clonality above 26.8% at surgery always came with endoscopic recurrence.

The sequenced sample consisted of ileal tissue. The chain joins TRBV28 to TRBJ2-1; 14 nucleotides agree with TRBD2. This sequence was found in an adult with Crohn's disease. The CDR3 here is CASRKTSGGGWQFF. The CDR3 region has the DNA TGTGCCAGCAGGAAGACTAGCGGGGGGGGATGGCAGTTCTTC. Full variable domain (outside the CDR3, taken from reference TRBV28 and TRBJ2-1): DVKVTQSSRYLVKRTGEKVFLECVQDMDHENMFWYRQDPGLGLRLIYFSYDVKMKEKGDIPEGYSVSREKKERFSLILESASTNQTSMYLCASRKTSGGGWQFFGPGTRLTVL.